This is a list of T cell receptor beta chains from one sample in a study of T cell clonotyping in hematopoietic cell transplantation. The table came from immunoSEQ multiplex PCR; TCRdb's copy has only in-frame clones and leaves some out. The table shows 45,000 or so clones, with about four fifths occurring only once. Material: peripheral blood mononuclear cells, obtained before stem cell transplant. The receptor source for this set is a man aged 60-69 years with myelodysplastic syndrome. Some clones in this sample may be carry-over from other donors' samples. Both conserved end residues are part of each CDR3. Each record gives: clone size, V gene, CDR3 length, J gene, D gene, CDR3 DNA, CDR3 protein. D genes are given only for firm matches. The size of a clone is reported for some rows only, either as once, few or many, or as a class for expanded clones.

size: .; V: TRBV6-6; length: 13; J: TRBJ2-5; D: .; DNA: TGTGCCAGCGTAAGGGCAGGGAAAGAGACCCAGTACTTC; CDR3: CASVRAGKETQYF
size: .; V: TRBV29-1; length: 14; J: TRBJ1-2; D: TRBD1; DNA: TGCAGCGTTGATGGGGATACAGGGGCCTCAGGGGACACCTTC; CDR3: CSVDGDTGASGDTF
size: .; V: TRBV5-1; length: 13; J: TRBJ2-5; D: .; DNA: TGCGCCAGCAGGGGGCTAGCCGGGGAGACCCAGTACTTC; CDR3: CASRGLAGETQYF
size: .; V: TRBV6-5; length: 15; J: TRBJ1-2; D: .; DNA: TGTGCCAGCAGTCCTCCAGGGAATCAGGTCTATGGCTACACCTTC; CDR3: CASSPPGNQVYGYTF
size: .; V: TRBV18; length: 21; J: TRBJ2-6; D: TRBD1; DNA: TGTGCCAGCTCTCTCACCGGACAGGGAAAGCACAACCCTTCTGGGGCCAACGTCCTGACTTTC; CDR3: CASSLTGQGKHNPSGANVLTF
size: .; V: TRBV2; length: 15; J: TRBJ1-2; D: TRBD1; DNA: TGTGCCAGCAGTGAAGCTTCGACAGGGCGCGCTGGCTACACCTTC; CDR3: CASSEASTGRAGYTF
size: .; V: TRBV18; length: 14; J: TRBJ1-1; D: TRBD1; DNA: TGTGCCAGCTCAAGGGACAGGGGGAACACTGAAGCTTTCTTT; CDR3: CASSRDRGNTEAFF
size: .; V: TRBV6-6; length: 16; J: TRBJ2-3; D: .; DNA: TGTGCCAGCAGTTACGGGCAGGGGTCTAGCACAGATACGCAGTATTTT; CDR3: CASSYGQGSSTDTQYF
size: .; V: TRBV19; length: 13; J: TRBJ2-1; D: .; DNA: TGTGCCAGTAGTACCAACAGCTACAATGAGCAGTTCTTC; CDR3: CASSTNSYNEQFF
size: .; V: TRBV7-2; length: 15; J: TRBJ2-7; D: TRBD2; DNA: TGTGCCAGCAGCCCGGGGCAGCGGGGGAACTACGAGCAGTACTTC; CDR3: CASSPGQRGNYEQYF
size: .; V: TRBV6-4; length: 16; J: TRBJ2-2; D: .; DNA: TGTGCCAGCAGTGCCTCCGGGATAGTGAACACCGGGGAGCTGTTTTTT; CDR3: CASSASGIVNTGELFF
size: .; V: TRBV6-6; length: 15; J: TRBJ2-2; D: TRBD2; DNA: TGTGCCAGCAGTTATCTCAGCGGGGGTACAGGGGAGCTGTTTTTT; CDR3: CASSYLSGGTGELFF
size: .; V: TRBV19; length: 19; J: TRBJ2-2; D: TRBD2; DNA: TGTGCCATCAAAGTCGCGGGACTAGCGGGGGCCGCGGGGACCGGGGAGCTGTTTTTT; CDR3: CAIKVAGLAGAAGTGELFF
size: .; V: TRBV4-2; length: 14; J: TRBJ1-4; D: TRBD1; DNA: TGTGCCAGCAGCCACCCGGGACAGCTAGAAAAACTGTTTTTT; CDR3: CASSHPGQLEKLFF
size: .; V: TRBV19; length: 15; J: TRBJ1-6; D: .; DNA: TGTGCCAGTAGTATAGTTGGGATCCCAGACTCACCCCTCCACTTT; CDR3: CASSIVGIPDSPLHF
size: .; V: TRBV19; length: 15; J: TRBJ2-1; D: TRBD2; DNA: TGTGCCAGTAGTTGGGTAGCGGGGGCATGGGATGAGCAGTTCTTC; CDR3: CASSWVAGAWDEQFF
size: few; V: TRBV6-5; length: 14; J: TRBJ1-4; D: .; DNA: TGTGCCAGCAGTTTAAATACAGGAGATGAAAAACTGTTTTTT; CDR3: CASSLNTGDEKLFF
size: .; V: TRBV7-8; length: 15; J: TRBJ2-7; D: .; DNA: TGTGCCAGCAGCCCCGGGGACTCACAAGATTCCGAGCAGTACTTC; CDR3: CASSPGDSQDSEQYF
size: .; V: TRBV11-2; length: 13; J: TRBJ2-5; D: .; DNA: TGTGCCAGCAGATACGAACAGGGAGGGACCCAGTACTTC; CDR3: CASRYEQGGTQYF
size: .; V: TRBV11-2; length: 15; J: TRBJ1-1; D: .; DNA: TGTGCCAGCAGCAAAGGGGGGGTTTGGAACACTGAAGCTTTCTTT; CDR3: CASSKGGVWNTEAFF
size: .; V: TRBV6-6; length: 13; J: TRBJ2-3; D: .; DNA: TGTGCCAGCAGTTACTCTAGCACAGATACGCAGTATTTT; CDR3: CASSYSSTDTQYF
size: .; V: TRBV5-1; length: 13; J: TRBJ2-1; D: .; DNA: TGCGCCAGCAGCCCCGGAGTGAACAATGAGCAGTTCTTC; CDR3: CASSPGVNNEQFF
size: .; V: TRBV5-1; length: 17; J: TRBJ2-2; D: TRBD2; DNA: TGCGCCAGCAGCTCGCTGACTAGCGGGGGGAACACCGGGGAGCTGTTTTTT; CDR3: CASSSLTSGGNTGELFF
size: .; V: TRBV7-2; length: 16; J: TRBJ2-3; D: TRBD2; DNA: TGTGCCAGCAGCTCCGGACTAGCGAGGAACACAGATACGCAGTATTTT; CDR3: CASSSGLARNTDTQYF
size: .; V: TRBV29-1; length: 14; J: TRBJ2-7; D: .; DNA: TGCAGCGTTGTTCGCCAGGGCAACTCCTACGAGCAGTACTTC; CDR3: CSVVRQGNSYEQYF
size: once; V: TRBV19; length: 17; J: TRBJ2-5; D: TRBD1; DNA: TGTGCCAGTAGTATAGCCCCGAAAACAACAGGGGACGAGACCCAGTACTTC; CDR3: CASSIAPKTTGDETQYF
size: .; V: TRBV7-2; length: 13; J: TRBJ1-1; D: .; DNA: TGTGCCAGCAGCTCCCCACCTCATACTGAAGCTTTCTTT; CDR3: CASSSPPHTEAFF
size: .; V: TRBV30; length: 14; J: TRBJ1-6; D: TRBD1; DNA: TGTGCCTGGAGTAAGGGACAGGCGGCTTCACCCCTCCACTTT; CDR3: CAWSKGQAASPLHF
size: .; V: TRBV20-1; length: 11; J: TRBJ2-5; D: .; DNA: TGCAGTGTTTTGCTTTCGGAGACCCAGTACTTC; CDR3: CSVLLSETQYF
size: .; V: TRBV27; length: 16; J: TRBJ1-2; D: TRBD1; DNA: TGTGCCAGCAGAATCCTACAGGGGACCCCGGGGGATGGCTACACCTTC; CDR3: CASRILQGTPGDGYTF
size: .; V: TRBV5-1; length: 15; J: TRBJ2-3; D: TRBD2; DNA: TGCGCCAGCAGCTTTGCTAGCGGGGGTACAGATACGCAGTATTTT; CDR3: CASSFASGGTDTQYF
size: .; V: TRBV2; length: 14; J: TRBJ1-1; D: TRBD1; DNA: TGTGCCAGCCATGGACAGGGATCAGTGACTGAAGCTTTCTTT; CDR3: CASHGQGSVTEAFF
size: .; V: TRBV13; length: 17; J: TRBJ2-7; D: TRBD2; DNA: TGTGCCAGCAGCCCAACTAGCGGGGGAGCACTCTCCTACGAGCAGTACTTC; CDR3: CASSPTSGGALSYEQYF
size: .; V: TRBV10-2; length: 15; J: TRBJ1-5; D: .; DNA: TGCGCCAGCAGTGAGTCGAACAGGGGCAATCAGCCCCAGCATTTT; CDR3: CASSESNRGNQPQHF
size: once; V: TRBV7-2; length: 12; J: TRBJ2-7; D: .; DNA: TGTGCCAGCAGCTTAGACCGATCGGAGCAGTACTTC; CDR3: CASSLDRSEQYF
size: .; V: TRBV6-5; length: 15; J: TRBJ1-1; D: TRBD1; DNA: TGTGCCAGCAGTTACCTGGGACAGGGGAACACTGAAGCTTTCTTT; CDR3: CASSYLGQGNTEAFF
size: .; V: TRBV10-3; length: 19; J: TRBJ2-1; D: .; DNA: TGTGCCATCAGTAAGGATCCGGGACTCTCTCTCCAGGGCTACAATGAGCAGTTCTTC; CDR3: CAISKDPGLSLQGYNEQFF
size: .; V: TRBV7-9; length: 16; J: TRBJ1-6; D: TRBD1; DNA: TGTGCCAGCAGCTTACCCCGGACAGGGGGAAATTCACCCCTCCACTTT; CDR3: CASSLPRTGGNSPLHF
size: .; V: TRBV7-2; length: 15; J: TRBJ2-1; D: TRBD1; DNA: TGTGCCAGCAGCTCCTGGGCAGGGGGTTCCAATGAGCAGTTCTTC; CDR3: CASSSWAGGSNEQFF
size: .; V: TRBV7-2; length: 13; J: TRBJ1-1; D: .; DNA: TGTGCCAGCAGCCAGAGCGTAAACACTGAAGCTTTCTTT; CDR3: CASSQSVNTEAFF
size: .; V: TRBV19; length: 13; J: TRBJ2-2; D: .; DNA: TGTGCCAGTAGTACCCCTGACTTGAGTGAGCTGTTTTTT; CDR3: CASSTPDLSELFF
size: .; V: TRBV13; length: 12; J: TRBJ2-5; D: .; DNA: TGTGCCAGCACCAATACATGGGGGACCCAGTACTTC; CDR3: CASTNTWGTQYF
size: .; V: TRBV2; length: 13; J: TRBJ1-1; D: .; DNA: TGTGCCAGCAGCGTACAGCTGAACACTGAAGCTTTCTTT; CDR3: CASSVQLNTEAFF
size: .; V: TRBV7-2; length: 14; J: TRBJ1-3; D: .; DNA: TGTGCCAGCAGCTTAGCGGGGATCGGAAACACCATATATTTT; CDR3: CASSLAGIGNTIYF
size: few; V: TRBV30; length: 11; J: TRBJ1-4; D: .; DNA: TGTGCCTGGAGTGCGCCTGGAAAACTGTTTTTT; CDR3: CAWSAPGKLFF
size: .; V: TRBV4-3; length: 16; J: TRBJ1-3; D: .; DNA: TGCGCCAGCAGCCAAGGGGTGGGGGGGCTCGGAAACACCATATATTTT; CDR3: CASSQGVGGLGNTIYF
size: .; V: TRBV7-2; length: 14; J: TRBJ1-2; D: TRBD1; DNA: TGTGCCAGCAGCGCAACAGGGGCAAACTATGGCTACACCTTC; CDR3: CASSATGANYGYTF
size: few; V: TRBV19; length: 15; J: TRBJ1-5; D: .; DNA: TGTGCCAGTAGCTTGACAGGTACTAGCAATCAGCCCCAGCATTTT; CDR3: CASSLTGTSNQPQHF
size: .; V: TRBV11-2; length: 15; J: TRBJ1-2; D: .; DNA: TGTGCCAGCAGTTCCGAGACAAATTCTAACTATGGCTACACCTTC; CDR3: CASSSETNSNYGYTF
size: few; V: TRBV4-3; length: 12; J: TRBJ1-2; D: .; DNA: TGCGCCAGCAGCCAGGGGAACTATGGCTACACCTTC; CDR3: CASSQGNYGYTF
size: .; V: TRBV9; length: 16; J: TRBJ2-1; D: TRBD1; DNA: TGTGCCAGCAGCCCGCTGGGACAGGGAGGGAGGGATGAGCAGTTCTTC; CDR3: CASSPLGQGGRDEQFF
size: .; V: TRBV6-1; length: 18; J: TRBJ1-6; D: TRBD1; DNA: TGTGCCAGCAGTGAAGCACCCGGGACAGGGAGCGGTAATTCACCCCTCCACTTT; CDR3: CASSEAPGTGSGNSPLHF
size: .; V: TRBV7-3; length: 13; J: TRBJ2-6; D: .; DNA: TGTGCCAGCCAAGACTCTGGGGCCAACGTCCTGACTTTC; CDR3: CASQDSGANVLTF